Listed below are T cell receptor beta chains from one sample, sequenced in a study of OX40 agonist ivuxolimab in advanced cancers. Profiled with immunoSEQ multiplex PCR; TCRdb holds only in-frame clones, not every one. The table has about 69,000 clones, nearly 90% seen once. The sequenced sample was CD4+ or CD8+ T cells sorted from blood, obtained in a trial of the OX40 agonist ivuxolimab. The receptors stem from an adult with an advanced solid tumor such as melanoma, head and neck, liver or kidney cancer. The CDR3 runs from the conserved cysteine through the conserved F or W. Each record gives: J gene, clone size, D gene, V gene, CDR3 DNA, CDR3 protein. A D gene is named only where the DNA matches it firmly. For some rows the clone size is stated as once, few or many, or as a class when expanded; others skip it.

J: TRBJ2-3; size: NA; D: NA; V: TRBV19; DNA: TGTGCCAGTAGTATGGGGAGAGATACGCAGTATTTT; CDR3: CASSMGRDTQYF
J: TRBJ2-2; size: NA; D: NA; V: TRBV6-6; DNA: TGTGCCAGCAGCCAACAAATCGGTCCCGGGGAGCTGTTTTTT; CDR3: CASSQQIGPGELFF
J: TRBJ1-2; size: NA; D: TRBD1; V: TRBV19; DNA: TGTGCCAGTCACAATGCGGGGGACAGGGGCCTCTATGGCTACACCTTC; CDR3: CASHNAGDRGLYGYTF
J: TRBJ2-5; size: NA; D: NA; V: TRBV18; DNA: TGTGCCAGCTCACTAGAAGGGGAGACCCAGTACTTC; CDR3: CASSLEGETQYF
J: TRBJ1-6; size: NA; D: NA; V: TRBV27; DNA: TGTTATAATTCACCCCTCCACTTT; CDR3: CYNSPLHF
J: TRBJ2-6; size: NA; D: NA; V: TRBV19; DNA: TGTGCCAGTATAGACCGTTCCGGGGCCAACGTCCTGACTTTC; CDR3: CASIDRSGANVLTF
J: TRBJ2-7; size: NA; D: NA; V: TRBV6-5; DNA: TGTGCCAGCAGTTACCACCGGGACTTACTATCCTACGAGCAGTACTTC; CDR3: CASSYHRDLLSYEQYF
J: TRBJ2-5; size: NA; D: TRBD2; V: TRBV4-1; DNA: TGCGCCAGCAGCCAGGGGGGGGAGACCCAGTACTTC; CDR3: CASSQGGETQYF
J: TRBJ1-4; size: NA; D: NA; V: TRBV6-6; DNA: TGTGCCAGCAGTTACTCAGACAGCCGGGGTGAAAAACTGTTTTTT; CDR3: CASSYSDSRGEKLFF
J: TRBJ1-2; size: few; D: TRBD1; V: TRBV2; DNA: TGTGCCAGCAAGGGACAGGGTAGCGATGGCTACACCTTC; CDR3: CASKGQGSDGYTF
J: TRBJ2-3; size: NA; D: NA; V: TRBV11-3; DNA: TGTGCCAGCAGCTTTGGGCCAGATACGCAGTATTTT; CDR3: CASSFGPDTQYF
J: TRBJ2-7; size: once; D: NA; V: TRBV5-1; DNA: TGCGCCAGCAGCCAGGGACACGCGGTATCCTACGAGCAGTACTTC; CDR3: CASSQGHAVSYEQYF
J: TRBJ2-7; size: NA; D: TRBD2; V: TRBV7-2; DNA: TGTGCCAGCACCCTAGCGGGAGGGCCTTACGAGCAGTACTTC; CDR3: CASTLAGGPYEQYF
J: TRBJ1-2; size: NA; D: NA; V: TRBV19; DNA: TGTGCCAGTAGTATTGTGTGGAACTATGGCTACACCTTC; CDR3: CASSIVWNYGYTF
J: TRBJ2-7; size: few; D: NA; V: TRBV7-2; DNA: TGTGCCAGCAGCTTAGACAGCCTCTACGAGCAGTACTTC; CDR3: CASSLDSLYEQYF
J: TRBJ2-7; size: NA; D: NA; V: TRBV29-1; DNA: TGCAGCGTTGAAGACTCCTCCTACGAGCAGTACTTC; CDR3: CSVEDSSYEQYF
J: TRBJ2-1; size: NA; D: TRBD1; V: TRBV27; DNA: TGTGCCAGCAGTCCTCGACAGGGGCGCAATGAGCAGTTCTTC; CDR3: CASSPRQGRNEQFF
J: TRBJ1-2; size: NA; D: NA; V: TRBV18; DNA: TGTGCCAGCTCTCCGGGCCGTCCGGGGGATGGCTACACCTTC; CDR3: CASSPGRPGDGYTF
J: TRBJ2-2; size: once; D: NA; V: TRBV11-3; DNA: TGTGCCAGCAGCCCACCCATCGGGGAGCTGTTTTTT; CDR3: CASSPPIGELFF
J: TRBJ1-6; size: NA; D: NA; V: TRBV5-1; DNA: TGCGCCAGCAGCTTGGTTGGACAATCCTATTCACCCCTCCACTTT; CDR3: CASSLVGQSYSPLHF
J: TRBJ2-2; size: NA; D: NA; V: TRBV25-1; DNA: TGTGCCAGCAGTGGTCTTTCCGGGGAGCTGTTTTTT; CDR3: CASSGLSGELFF
J: TRBJ2-3; size: NA; D: TRBD1; V: TRBV10-1; DNA: TGCGCCAGCAGCGCAGCCAGAACAGGGGGAAGCACAGATACGCAGTATTTT; CDR3: CASSAARTGGSTDTQYF